This T cell receptor beta chain was sequenced in a study of T cells in Graves' hyperthyroidism and ophthalmopathy. Germline-derived CDR1 and CDR2 are SGHRS and YFSETQ. V was cut by 3 bases and J by 2 bases, with 18 bases left in between. This CDR3 is built from 16 residues. Authors of the study amplified TCR beta CDR3 regions from RNA transcripts. The primer set for the first-round RT-PCR of the TCR CDR3 was HTBI. MiXCR was run by TCRdb on the multiplex PCR reads, yielding one entry per CDR3 protein. The table has some 600,000 distinct CDR3 sequences, approximately 14% seen once. This clonotype has only a few counts.

The chain uses TRBV5-1 and TRBJ2-7; possible D gene TRBD1, 6 bases. The clonotype was recovered from a woman under 40 with Graves' hyperthyroidism that later progressed to Graves' ophthalmopathy. The specimen sequenced was blood. CDR3 sequence: CASSSTSGVGTYEQYF. DNA of the CDR3: TGCGCCAGCAGCTCAACCTCAGGGGTAGGCACCTACGAGCAGTACTTC.